This T cell receptor beta chain appears in the sequencing data of a study of cytomegalovirus exposure and HLA in healthy donors (dated by TCRdb to the late 2010s). For context, the study as a whole: An earlier analysis of several hundred of the donors reported 276 Gb of sequence data and 117 million unique TCR beta sequences obtained from about 179 million T cells. Roughly 300 gigabases of sequencing data and around 80 million unique TCR sequences made up an early release that covered several hundred HLA-typed donors. The genetic ancestry cluster associated with self-reported Caucasian donors included around four fifths of the 398 genotyped donors. The study aimed to test whether cataloging public T cell receptors could reveal signatures of past pathogen exposure. The study profiled the T cell repertoires of about 640 subjects by immunosequencing and related them to cytomegalovirus serostatus. In addition to the first cohort of several hundred subjects, a separate validation cohort of 120 different subjects was used. The study combined high-throughput TCR immunosequencing, statistical association of individual TCRs with disease status, and machine learning to predict cytomegalovirus infection status. To study patterns of TCR occurrence, a later analysis re-analyzed previously published TCR beta repertoires from just over 650 donors and added high-resolution HLA genotyping. Rather than drawing on any new phenotypic data, the later analysis identified candidate immune exposures from TCR beta sequences and the way those sequences occurred across donors. To decide whether each TCR beta V gene segment behaved as functional or pseudogenic, an earlier analysis of approximately 600 of the donors relied on high-throughput TCR beta sequencing. Donor age, sex, ethnicity and CMV serostatus were compiled together with the repertoire data. A later genetic analysis used genome-wide SNP genotypes for about three fifths of the roughly 700 donors, treating that subset as a discovery cohort. All discovery cohort repertoires had been generated on a single sequencing platform. HLA typing covered class I and class II loci at four-digit resolution. The number of typed donors differed by locus: 629-630 for A, B, C, DRB1 and DQB1; some 500 for DQA1; approximately 610 for DPA1; and about 450 for DPB1. Several DR-DQ haplotypes were treated as single units for association and clustering because of strong linkage in the cohort. Among 300 to 450 genotyped donors of the cohort, an average of around 240,000 unique TCR beta nucleotide sequences were sequenced per donor, about a sixth of them non-productive.

Library method: the immunoSEQ multiplex PCR assay. A mixture of 60 forward primers for TCR Vbeta segments and 13 reverse primers for TCR Jbeta segments was used in the multiplex PCR. The CDR3 region of rearranged TCR beta genes was amplified from genomic DNA with a multiplex PCR assay. The Illumina HiSeq System was used to sequence the amplified TCR beta libraries as 87-base-pair reads. On the authors' methods: A later analysis counted about 80 million unique TCR beta chains across the 640 or so repertoires, and some 11 million of these chains were shared by at least two donors. Raw reads were error-corrected and collapsed into unique sequences by a nearest-neighbor algorithm in which closely related sequences were merged to remove PCR and sequencing errors. V, D and J gene segments were assigned by aligning CDR3 sequences to IMGT reference sequences. For a sequence to be retained, a match of at least six nucleotides was required to both a V gene segment and a J gene segment. Rearrangements were classified as productive when the CDR3 lacked stop codons and remained in frame with V and J, and all other rearrangements were classified as non-productive. CDR3 was defined by IMGT convention, running from the second conserved V-encoded cysteine to the conserved J-encoded phenylalanine. Sequences without an unambiguous match to a single V gene segment were excluded from the earlier analysis of a few hundred of the donors. An earlier analysis of under 750 of the donors called V segments functional above 56.7% productive rearrangements and segregating when the between-donor standard deviation exceeded 5%. To diagnose cytomegalovirus status from the catalog of TCR beta chain sequences, a statistical classification framework was built. V and J gene assignment, in a later analysis, came from comparing TCR nucleotide sequences with IMGT/GENE-DB human TR gene sequences. The TCRdist pipeline was used in a later analysis to assign CDR3 sequences and most-parsimonious VDJ recombination scenarios. A later analysis defined each TCR beta chain by its CDR3 amino acid sequence plus V-gene family, and excluded reads lacking a unique V-gene family. To address suspected cross-contamination and a sequencing artifact, a later analysis removed several hundred highly shared, low-generation-probability nucleotide sequences. In a later analysis, a clonal expansion index was calculated for each public chain from normalized within-repertoire ranks of inferred template counts. A later analysis computed generation probabilities with a VDJ recombination model fitted to out-of-frame rearrangements, and checked the results against IGoR. In a later analysis, TCR-TCR, TCR-HLA and TCR-CMV co-occurrence was scored with hypergeometric tests, and a repertoire-size bias correction was applied to TCR pairs. False discovery rates were estimated in a later analysis by permuting HLA or CMV assignments 20 times. In a later analysis, co-occurring TCRs were grouped using DBSCAN, with TCRdist sequence similarity added in when clustering inside HLA-allele-positive subsets. Repertoires with fewer than 30,000 or more than 120,000 public chains, plus five repertoires with anomalous nucleotide sharing, were excluded from co-occurrence clustering. This immuneACCESS table, as held by TCRdb, lists in-frame sequences with V and J called but not all clones. Of the missing ones, under half trace to an unresolved V gene in checked studies; the others have no known cause. D and trimming come from the DNA, and the V and J calls and clone size come from that table. The sample includes some 120,000 clones, with 70% to 85% observed a single time. Together, the top ten hold approximately 9.9% of the sample.

The cohort was made up of several hundred healthy bone marrow donors. At the time of sampling, all cohort members were nominally healthy, though unrecorded immune exposures were likely present. The donor was CMV seropositive and belonged to the group of about 290 seropositive cohort members. A peripheral blood sample was provided by each donor, and peripheral blood mononuclear cells were used for TCR beta sequencing. The Qiagen DNeasy Blood Extraction Kit was used to extract genomic DNA from the blood cell samples. The paper as a whole reports these results and caveats: A further reported finding was that TCR beta sequences accurately predicted the HLA-A and HLA-B alleles for most subjects in the first cohort. According to a later analysis, parvovirus B19, influenza, CMV and Epstein-Barr virus appeared linked to several top co-occurrence clusters. A total of roughly 160 TCR beta chains were listed by the study as associated with cytomegalovirus. In a later analysis, around 17,000 TCR beta sequences were associated with specific HLA alleles at a false discovery rate of 0.05. The cohort was sequenced for TCR beta chains only, and without alpha or paired-chain data the features that could be detected were limited. A later analysis found that most CMV-associated TCR beta chains appeared HLA-restricted, with HLA associations seemingly driven largely by CMV exposure. In an earlier analysis of about 600 of the donors, most TCR beta V segments appeared in productive rearrangements about 90% or about 30% of the time, broadly matching IMGT annotations. A few of the identified cytomegalovirus-associated TCR beta chains were confirmed in vitro to be specific for cytomegalovirus antigens. In a later analysis, HLA-associated TCR beta chains showed more clonal expansion and lower generation probabilities than non-associated chains that were equally common. V-gene and J-gene trimming of TCR beta chains was associated with a missense DCLRE1C variant in a later genetic analysis, and the association was replicated in an independent cohort. In a later genetic analysis, fewer N-insertions in productive TCRs were reported among donors in an Asian-associated ancestry cluster than the roughly 700-donor mean. While some public TCRs were present in many individuals, most TCR sequences turned up only very rarely across donors. Because HLA typing was unavailable for some donors at each locus, only the typed subset was used in association tests. According to a later analysis, TCR association rates differed among HLA loci, with DRB1 alleles showing the most associated TCRs and HLA-C alleles showing the fewest. Roughly uniform sequencing depth across donors was assumed in presence/absence analyses, although this assumption may not hold. The classifier was reported to diagnose cytomegalovirus status with high specificity and sensitivity in both the original and validation cohorts. The authors suggested that the approach could potentially be generalized to other disease states and immunological phenotypes. Some IMGT-functional V segments, including TRBV6-2 and TRBV6-3, could not be told apart with the 87-base-pair reads, so those segments were excluded. The earlier analysis of approximately 590 of the donors excluded roughly 17 rarely observed V segments, including chromosome 9 orphons, because counts were too low. Correlated functional status among segregating V segments might reflect linkage disequilibrium, but an unknown experimental factor could not be ruled out. The only immune exposure information available for the cohort was CMV serostatus. Assigning TCR associations to individual alleles was difficult when HLA alleles, especially DR and DQ, strongly co-occurred. A group of highly shared sequence variants was considered likely to be a technical artifact of the sequencing pipeline.

Concerning this clone: Its antigen is still unknown. Within one base of it there is no much larger clone, and no base qualities were kept.

Trimming removed 5 bases from V and 8 bases from J, leaving 13 bases between the germline ends. CDR1 and CDR2 (SEHNR, FQNEAQ) derive from the germline V gene (reference sequence). Inclusive of the bounding cysteine and phenylalanine, the CDR3 is 14 residues long. Only the CDR3 region is kept as DNA, spanning 42 bases read in frame from base 1. The rearranged segments are TRBV7-9 and TRBJ1-6; the D gene cannot be resolved reliably. The sequence came from a middle-aged man in good health and CMV-seropositive. Source material: PBMCs. The CDR3 amino acid sequence is: CASSRGVQHSPLHF. DNA sequence: TGTGCCAGCAGCCGGGGAGTCCAGCATTCACCCCTCCACTTT.